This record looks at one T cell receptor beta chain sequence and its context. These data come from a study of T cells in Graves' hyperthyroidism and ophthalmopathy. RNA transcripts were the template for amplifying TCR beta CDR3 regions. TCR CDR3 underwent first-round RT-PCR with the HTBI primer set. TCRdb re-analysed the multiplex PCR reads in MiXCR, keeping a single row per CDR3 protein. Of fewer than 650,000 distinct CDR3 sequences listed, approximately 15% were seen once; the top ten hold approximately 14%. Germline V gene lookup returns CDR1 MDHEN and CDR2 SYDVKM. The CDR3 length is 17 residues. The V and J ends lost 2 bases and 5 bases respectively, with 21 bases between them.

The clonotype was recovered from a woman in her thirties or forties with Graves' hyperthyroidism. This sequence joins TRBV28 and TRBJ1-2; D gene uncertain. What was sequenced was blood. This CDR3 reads CASSLGNTFGVSYGYTF. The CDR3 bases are TGTGCCAGCAGTTTAGGCAACACTTTCGGCGTATCTTATGGCTACACCTTC.